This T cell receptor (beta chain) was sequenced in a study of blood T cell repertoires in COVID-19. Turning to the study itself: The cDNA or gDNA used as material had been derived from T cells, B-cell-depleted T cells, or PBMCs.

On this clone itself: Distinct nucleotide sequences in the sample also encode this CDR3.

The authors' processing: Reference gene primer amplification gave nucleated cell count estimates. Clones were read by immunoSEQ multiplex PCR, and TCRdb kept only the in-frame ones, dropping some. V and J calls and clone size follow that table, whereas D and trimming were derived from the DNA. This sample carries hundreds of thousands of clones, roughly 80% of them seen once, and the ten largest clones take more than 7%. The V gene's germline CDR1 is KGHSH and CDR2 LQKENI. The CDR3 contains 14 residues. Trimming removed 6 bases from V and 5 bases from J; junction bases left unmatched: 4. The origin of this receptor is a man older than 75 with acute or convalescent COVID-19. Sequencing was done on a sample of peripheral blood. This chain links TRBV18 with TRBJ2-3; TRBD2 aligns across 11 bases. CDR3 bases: TGTGCCAGCTCCCCGGGACTAGCGGTAGATACGCAGTATTTT. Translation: CASSPGLAVDTQYF.